The 31 T cell receptor beta chains given below trace back to one sample, sequenced in a study of T cell responses to AZD1222 COVID-19 vaccine. Sequencing was performed with immunoSEQ multiplex PCR; in TCRdb, only in-frame clones are kept and a portion is missing. The sample includes approximately 130,000 clones, 86% of them seen just once. Specimen: peripheral blood, collected 28 days after the second AZD1222 dose. The receptors originated from an adult who received the AZD1222 COVID-19 vaccine.

The rearrangement uses TRBV6-5 and TRBJ2-7; perhaps TRBD1 as D (6 bases). There are 15 residues in the CDR3. Germline V CDR1 and CDR2: MNHEY, SVGAGI. V lost 0 bases, J lost 3 bases, and 12 bases lay in between. This CDR3 reads CASSYSKGGGYEQYF. The CDR3 nucleotides read TGTGCCAGCAGTTACTCGAAAGGGGGTGGCTACGAGCAGTACTTC.

The chain carries TRBV10-3 and TRBJ2-2, with TRBD2 identical over 10 bases. CDR3 size: 15 residues. CDR1 ENHRY and CDR2 SYGVKD come from the germline V gene. The V segment lost 7 bases and the J segment 4 bases; nucleotides outside the gene matches: 6. The DNA of the CDR3 is TGTGCCATCACGGGGACTAGCGCTTCCACCGGGGAGCTGTTTTTT. This gives the protein CAITGTSASTGELFF.

This clone was detected once. V and J are TRBV28 and TRBJ1-2; D unclear. The CDR3 sequence is 15 residues long. Germline V gene lookup returns CDR1 MDHEN and CDR2 SYDVKM. V shed 4 bases and J shed 0 bases, with 12 bases lying between them. The CDR3, as DNA: TGTGCCAGCAGTTCGATTGGTGGGGCTAACTATGGCTACACCTTC. Translating gives CASSSIGGANYGYTF.

The V gene is TRBV6-1, the J gene TRBJ1-2; D ambiguous. The CDR3 covers 13 residues. The germline CDR1 and CDR2 sequences are MNHNS and SASEGT. V lost 2 bases and J lost 8, with 12 bases in between. The CDR3 sequence: CASSESGRRGYTF. The CDR3 nucleotides read TGTGCCAGCAGTGAATCAGGCCGTCGGGGCTACACCTTC.

This clone was recorded only once. The chain links TRBV5-8 to TRBJ2-7; TRBD1 aligns across 10 bases. The germline V gene encodes CDR1 SGHTS and CDR2 YDEGEE. J was trimmed by 3 bases and V by 0 bases; bases with no gene match: 3. The CDR3 has 15 residues. This chain's CDR3 is CASSLVGQGVYEQYF. Written as DNA, the CDR3 is TGTGCCAGCAGCTTGGTTGGACAGGGGGTCTACGAGCAGTACTTC.

The gene calls are TRBV5-5 and TRBJ2-7; D is undetermined. CDR3 size: 14 residues. The V and J ends lost 3 bases and 1 base respectively, with 11 bases between them. CDR1 is SGHKS and CDR2 is YYEKEE in the germline V gene (reference sequence). CDR3 region: CASSYDFPSYEQYF. For the CDR3, the DNA is TGTGCCAGCAGCTACGACTTCCCTTCCTACGAGCAGTACTTC.

The rearrangement joins TRBV3-1 (or the pseudogene TRBV3-2) to TRBJ1-5; 9 nucleotides align to TRBD1. V shed 2 bases, J shed 4 bases, and the junction held 3 bases outside the gene matches. This CDR3 comprises 15 residues. Germline lookup yields CDR1 LGHDT and CDR2 YNNKEL (reference sequence). CDR3 sequence (DNA): TGTGCCAGCAGCCAACCGACAGGGGGAAATCAGCCCCAGCATTTT. Amino acid sequence: CASSQPTGGNQPQHF.

This chain links TRBV7-9 with TRBJ2-5, with no clear D. Trimming cost V 5 bases and J 2 bases, with 12 bases left between them. Germline CDR1 SEHNR, CDR2 FQNEAQ (reference sequence). This CDR3 is built from 14 residues. CDR3 amino acids: CASSPPARQETQYF. The CDR3 nucleotides read TGTGCCAGCAGCCCCCCGGCACGTCAAGAGACCCAGTACTTC. Complete variable domain (other parts from reference TRBV7-9 and TRBJ2-5): DTGVSQNPRHKITKRGQNVTFRCDPISEHNRLYWYRQTLGQGPEFLTYFQNEAQLEKSRLLSDRFSAERPKGSFSTLEIQRTEQGDSAMYLCASSPPARQETQYFGPGTRLLVL.

In its sample, this clone was seen a few times. One end of the junction is discordant with germline, which a read error may explain. This chain links TRBV18 with TRBJ2-7, with 7 positions matching TRBD1. The CDR3 extends over 10 amino acids. In germline, CDR1 is KGHSH, CDR2 LQKENI. Here the CDR3 reads CASQGDRPHF. As DNA, the CDR3 is TGTGCCAGCCAGGGGGACAGACCCCACTTC.

This chain joins TRBV9 and TRBJ1-4; D perhaps matches TRBD1 (5 bases). CDR1 is SGDLS and CDR2 is YYNGEE in the germline V gene. The V end was cut by 4 bases, the J end by 0 bases, with 7 bases between. The CDR3 spans 14 residues. Written as DNA, the CDR3 is TGTGCCAGCAGCCGGACACCAACTAATGAAAAACTGTTTTTT. Amino acid sequence: CASSRTPTNEKLFF.

The chain employs TRBV18 and TRBJ2-5, with 9 bases that match TRBD2. The germline V gene encodes CDR1 KGHSH and CDR2 LQKENI. The CDR3 has 18 amino acids. With V trimmed by 2 bases and J by 1 base, 11 bases remained unmatched. The CDR3: CASSPFPGVSGGQETQYF. Here the CDR3 DNA reads TGTGCCAGCTCACCATTCCCCGGGGTTAGCGGGGGCCAAGAGACCCAGTACTTC. Full variable domain (missing parts from reference TRBV18 and TRBJ2-5): NAGVMQNPRHLVRRRGQEARLRCSPMKGHSHVYWYRQLPEEGLKFMVYLQKENIIDESGMPKERFSAEFPKEGPSILRIQQVVRGDSAAYFCASSPFPGVSGGQETQYFGPGTRLLVL.

This clone was counted a few times. The chain couples TRBV2 to TRBJ1-5; D gene unclear. There are 14 residues in the CDR3. Germline loops: CDR1 SNHLY, CDR2 FYNNEI. V lost 8 bases, J lost 4 bases, and 15 bases lay in between. CDR3 loop: CASAHRTGNQPQHF. CDR3 coding DNA: TGTGCCAGCGCGCACCGGACGGGAAATCAGCCCCAGCATTTT. Looking up the rest from reference TRBV2 and TRBJ1-5 gives the full variable domain: EPEVTQTPSHQVTQMGQEVILRCVPISNHLYFYWYRQILGQKVEFLVSFYNNEISEKSEIFDDQFSVERPDGSNFTLKIRSTKLEDSAMYFCASAHRTGNQPQHFGDGTRLSIL.

The V call is TRBV19, the J call TRBJ2-1, with 9 bases matching TRBD1. Trimming took 5 bases from V and 6 from J; bases not matched to a gene: 14. The length of the CDR3 is 17 residues. The V gene's germline CDR1 is LNHDA and CDR2 SQIVND (reference sequence). The CDR3 nucleotides are TGTGCCAGTAGTCTAGTCGCGGGACAGGGTACCCTCAATGAGCAGTTCTTC. Its translation is CASSLVAGQGTLNEQFF.

This chain uses TRBV30 with TRBJ1-4; D unclear. This CDR3 contains 12 residues. Germline CDR1 and CDR2: GTSNPN and SVGIG (reference sequence). V lost 1 base, J lost 4 bases, and 4 bases lay in between. CDR3 coding DNA: TGTGCCTGGAGTGCGAATAATGAAAAACTGTTTTTT. It yields the protein CAWSANNEKLFF.

The chain uses TRBV7-9 and TRBJ1-6; 7 bases are shared with TRBD1. J was trimmed by 4 bases and V by 7 bases; bases with no gene match: 7. The CDR3 spans 15 residues. Looked up from germline, CDR1 is SEHNR and CDR2 is FQNEAQ (reference sequence). In DNA, the CDR3 is TGTGCCAGCATGGAACAGGGGAAATATAATTCACCCCTCCACTTT. It encodes CASMEQGKYNSPLHF.

The chain employs TRBV5-1 and TRBJ2-2; D gene uncertain. V lost 0 bases to trimming and J lost 7 bases, with 4 bases between them. Germline V lookup: CDR1 SGHRS, CDR2 YFSETQ. The CDR3 sequence is 12 residues long. CDR3 loop: CASSLGGGELFF. The CDR3 nucleotides read TGCGCCAGCAGCTTGGGAGGCGGGGAGCTGTTTTTT.

The chain is built from TRBV3-1 (or the pseudogene TRBV3-2) and TRBJ2-2, with D perhaps being TRBD1 or TRBD2 (6 bases each). CDR3 length: 13 residues. CDR1 is LGHDT and CDR2 is YNNKEL in the germline V gene (reference sequence). Trimming shortened V by 6 bases and J by 6 bases, and 11 bases separated the two germline ends. In nucleotides, the CDR3 is TGTGCCAGCAGGGGGGGCCCGGCCGGGGAGCTGTTTTTT. Translated, it gives CASRGGPAGELFF.

The gene calls are TRBV7-9 and TRBJ2-7; weak D call: TRBD1 (5 bases). CDR3 length: 12 amino acids. Trimming removed 0 bases at V and 10 bases at J, with 10 bases between. Germline V gene data show CDR1 as SEHNR and CDR2 as FQNEAQ (reference sequence). This CDR3 is CASSLAARGQYF. In DNA form, the CDR3 reads TGTGCCAGCAGCTTAGCTGCAAGGGGTCAGTACTTC.

This chain joins TRBV19 and TRBJ2-1; 8 positions agree with TRBD2. Per the germline V gene, CDR1 is LNHDA and CDR2 is SQIVND (reference sequence). CDR3 length equals 15 residues. Trimming removed 6 bases from V and 4 bases from J; junction bases left unmatched: 8. For the CDR3, the DNA is TGTGCCAGTAGCCCTGGACTAGCAACTTACAATGAGCAGTTCTTC. It is translated as CASSPGLATYNEQFF.

V usage is TRBV11-2 and J usage is TRBJ1-3; tentatively, D is TRBD1 (5 bases). From germline, CDR1 is SGHAT and CDR2 FQNNGV. Trimming stripped 4 bases from V and 5 bases from J, with 9 bases between. CDR3 size: 13 residues. CDR3 nucleotides: TGTGCCAGCAGCTCCCTGGGGCGAAACACCATATATTTT. Its protein is CASSSLGRNTIYF.

This clone was observed once. CDR3: CASSLTGLGEAFF. The CDR3, as DNA: TGTGCCAGCTCGCTAACCGGACTAGGGGAAGCTTTCTTT. V is TRBV5-5 and J is TRBJ1-1; no reliable D call. CDR1 is SGHKS and CDR2 is YYEKEE in the germline V gene (reference sequence). The CDR3 is 13 amino acids. The V end lost 7 bases, the J end lost 8 bases, and 18 bases lay between the germline ends. The variable domain in full, completed from reference TRBV5-5 and TRBJ1-1, reads DAGVTQSPTHLIKTRGQQVTLRCSPISGHKSVSWYQQVLGQGPQFIFQYYEKEERGRGNFPDRFSARQFPNYSSELNVNALLLGDSALYLCASSLTGLGEAFFGQGTRLTVV.

This chain connects TRBV6-6 to TRBJ1-2, with D perhaps matching TRBD1 (6 bases). Looked up from germline, CDR1 is MNHNY and CDR2 is SVGAGI (reference sequence). Trimming stripped 2 bases from V and 6 bases from J, with 13 bases between. The CDR3 sequence is 14 residues long. This CDR3 reads CASSYRGTSNGYTF. For the CDR3, the DNA is TGTGCCAGCAGTTACAGGGGGACGTCGAATGGCTACACCTTC.

The chain couples TRBV28 to TRBJ2-7, with a weak D call TRBD2 (6 bases). The CDR3 contains 18 residues. V was trimmed by 6 bases and J by 1 base, leaving 25 bases between them. In germline, CDR1 is MDHEN, CDR2 SYDVKM. CDR3 amino acids: CASSPNVLVLEGSYEQYF. DNA for the CDR3: TGTGCCAGCAGCCCGAATGTCTTGGTTTTGGAGGGGTCCTACGAGCAGTACTTC.

V and J are TRBV6-2 or TRBV6-3 and TRBJ2-4, with 10 bases fitting TRBD2. Germline V CDR1 and CDR2: MNHEY, SVGEGT. The V segment lost 2 bases and the J segment 9 bases; nucleotides outside the gene matches: 13. The CDR3 spans 17 residues. CDR3 sequence: CASSYHTSGTGSGIQYF. The CDR3 coding sequence is TGTGCCAGCAGTTACCATACTAGCGGGACGGGCTCAGGCATTCAGTACTTC.

A few counts support this clone. V gene TRBV11-2 combines with J gene TRBJ1-1; D not certain. The CDR3 is 14 residues long. Per germline, CDR1 SGHAT and CDR2 FQNNGV. The V end was cut by 8 bases, the J end by 1 base, with 14 bases between. Here the CDR3 reads CASAPGIPNTEAFF. Written as DNA, the CDR3 is TGTGCCAGCGCCCCCGGGATCCCGAACACTGAAGCTTTCTTT.

J is TRBJ1-4 and V is TRBV30; D gene unclear. Looked up from germline, CDR1 is GTSNPN and CDR2 is SVGIG (reference sequence). Trimming shortened V by 8 bases and J by 0 bases, and 13 bases separated the two germline ends. The CDR3 runs 14 residues. The CDR3: CALGPGTTNEKLFF. CDR3 in DNA: TGTGCCCTCGGCCCCGGGACAACTAATGAAAAACTGTTTTTT.

This clone was seen a single time. The V and J genes are TRBV5-1 and TRBJ1-1; D ambiguous. The CDR3 is made up of 14 amino acids. CDR1 and CDR2 from the germline V gene are SGHRS and YFSETQ. V gave up 4 bases and J gave up 0 bases, with 10 bases separating them. The CDR3 region is CASSLPGMNTEAFF. The CDR3 DNA sequence: TGCGCCAGCAGCCTCCCGGGAATGAACACTGAAGCTTTCTTT.

J is TRBJ1-2 and V is TRBV4-1; possibly TRBD1 for D (5 bases). Germline V gene lookup returns CDR1 MGHRA and CDR2 YSYEKL. The CDR3 totals 15 residues. With 0 bases removed from V and 8 bases from J, the gap between germline ends came to 16 bases. The CDR3, as DNA: TGCGCCAGCAGCCAAGAACCAGGGTATCTGAGAGGCTACACCTTC. It is translated as CASSQEPGYLRGYTF.

The chain couples TRBV6-5 to TRBJ2-1, with 13 nucleotides matching TRBD2. The CDR3 consists of 15 residues. Trimming cost V 6 bases and J 7 bases; bases outside gene matches: 6. Germline V gene sequence: CDR1 MNHEY, CDR2 SVGAGI. Here the CDR3 reads CASRDGTSGVNEQFF. The CDR3 region has the DNA TGTGCCAGCAGGGACGGGACTAGCGGGGTGAATGAGCAGTTCTTC.

The V and J genes are TRBV29-1 and TRBJ1-1; weak D call: TRBD1 (5 bases). CDR3 length: 14 residues. In germline, CDR1 is SQVTM, CDR2 ANQGSEA. Trimming removed 6 bases at V and 1 base at J, with 15 bases between. The CDR3 bases are TGCAGCGTCCTACTTGGGGCTGGGAACACTGAAGCTTTCTTT. It yields the protein CSVLLGAGNTEAFF. Full variable domain (remainder filled in from reference TRBV29-1 and TRBJ1-1): SAVISQKPSRDICQRGTSLTIQCQVDSQVTMMFWYRQQPGQSLTLIATANQGSEATYESGFVIDKFPISRPNLTFSTLTVSNMSPEDSSIYLCSVLLGAGNTEAFFGQGTRLTVV.

The chain recombines TRBV19 with TRBJ1-5, with D unresolved. The CDR3 runs 15 residues. The ends were cut back, 7 bases at V and 3 bases at J, with 16 bases in the middle. In germline, CDR1 is LNHDA, CDR2 SQIVND (reference sequence). CDR3 sequence reads: CASMGLNGNNQPQHF. The CDR3 DNA follows: TGTGCCAGTATGGGCCTGAACGGAAACAATCAGCCCCAGCATTTT.